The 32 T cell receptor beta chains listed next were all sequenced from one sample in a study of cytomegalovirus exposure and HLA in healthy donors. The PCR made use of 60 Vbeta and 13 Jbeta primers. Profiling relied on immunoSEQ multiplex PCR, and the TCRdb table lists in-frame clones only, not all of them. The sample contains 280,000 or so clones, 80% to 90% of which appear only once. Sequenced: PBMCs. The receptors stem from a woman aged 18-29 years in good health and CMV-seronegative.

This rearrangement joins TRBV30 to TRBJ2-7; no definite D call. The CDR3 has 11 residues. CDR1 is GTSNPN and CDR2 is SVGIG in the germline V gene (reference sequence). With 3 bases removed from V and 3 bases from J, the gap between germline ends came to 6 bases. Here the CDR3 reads CAWSGNYEQYF. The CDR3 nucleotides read TGTGCCTGGAGCGGTAACTACGAGCAGTACTTC.

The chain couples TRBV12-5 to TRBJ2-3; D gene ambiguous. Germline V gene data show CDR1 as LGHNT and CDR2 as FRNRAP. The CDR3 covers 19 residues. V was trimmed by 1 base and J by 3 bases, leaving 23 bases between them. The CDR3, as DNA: TGTGCTAGTGGTTTGGGAACCTCATACTACGAAGACGGGACAGATACGCAGTATTTT. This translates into CASGLGTSYYEDGTDTQYF.

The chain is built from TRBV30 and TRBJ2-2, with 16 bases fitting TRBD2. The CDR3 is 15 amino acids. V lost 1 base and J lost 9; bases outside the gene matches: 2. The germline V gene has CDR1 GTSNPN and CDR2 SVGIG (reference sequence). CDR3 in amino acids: CAWSAGLAGGRELFF. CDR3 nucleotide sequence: TGTGCCTGGAGTGCGGGACTAGCGGGGGGGCGGGAGCTGTTTTTT.

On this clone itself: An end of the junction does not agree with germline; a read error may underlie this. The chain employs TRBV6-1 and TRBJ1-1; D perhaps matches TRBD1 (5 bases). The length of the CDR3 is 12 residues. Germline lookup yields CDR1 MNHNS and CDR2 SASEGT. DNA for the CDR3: TGTGCCAGCAGTGAATCCGTCCGGGACTCGGGCTTT. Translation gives CASSESVRDSGF.

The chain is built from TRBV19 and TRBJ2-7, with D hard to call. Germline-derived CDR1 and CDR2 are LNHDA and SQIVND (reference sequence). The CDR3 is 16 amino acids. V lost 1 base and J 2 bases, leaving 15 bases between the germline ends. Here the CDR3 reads CASSIGEIHRPYEQYF. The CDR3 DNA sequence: TGTGCCAGTAGTATAGGAGAGATTCACAGACCCTACGAGCAGTACTTC.

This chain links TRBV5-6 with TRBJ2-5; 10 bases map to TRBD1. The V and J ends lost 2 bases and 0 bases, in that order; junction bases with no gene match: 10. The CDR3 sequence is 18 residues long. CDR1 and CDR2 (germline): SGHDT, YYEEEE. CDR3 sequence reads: CASSFFVRDRGHQETQYF. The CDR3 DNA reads TGTGCCAGCAGCTTTTTCGTCCGGGACAGGGGCCACCAAGAGACCCAGTACTTC.

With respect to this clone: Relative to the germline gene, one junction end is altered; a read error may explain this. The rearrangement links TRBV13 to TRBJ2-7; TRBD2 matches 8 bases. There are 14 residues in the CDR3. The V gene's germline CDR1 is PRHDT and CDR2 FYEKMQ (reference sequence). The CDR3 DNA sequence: TGTGCCAGCAGCTTTGGCGGGGGGTACTACGGGCAGTACTTC. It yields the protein CASSFGGGYYGQYF.

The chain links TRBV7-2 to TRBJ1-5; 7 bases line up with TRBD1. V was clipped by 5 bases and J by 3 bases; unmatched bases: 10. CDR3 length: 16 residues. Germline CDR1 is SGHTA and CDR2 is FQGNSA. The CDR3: CASSLEWTGSNQPQHF. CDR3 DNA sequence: TGTGCCAGCAGCCTCGAGTGGACAGGCTCCAATCAGCCCCAGCATTTT.

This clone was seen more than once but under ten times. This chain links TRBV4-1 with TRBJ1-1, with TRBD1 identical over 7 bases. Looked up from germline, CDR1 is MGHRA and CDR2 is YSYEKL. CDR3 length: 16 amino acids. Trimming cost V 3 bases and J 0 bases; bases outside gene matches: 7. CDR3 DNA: TGCGCCAGCAGCCAGAACCGGGACAGAATGAACACTGAAGCTTTCTTT. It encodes CASSQNRDRMNTEAFF.

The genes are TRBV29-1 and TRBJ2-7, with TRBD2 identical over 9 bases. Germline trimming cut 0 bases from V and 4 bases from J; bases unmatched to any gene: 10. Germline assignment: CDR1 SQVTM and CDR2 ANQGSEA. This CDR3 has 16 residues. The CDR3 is CSVEEWASGAVYEQYF. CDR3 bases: TGCAGCGTTGAAGAGTGGGCTAGCGGGGCCGTTTACGAGCAGTACTTC.

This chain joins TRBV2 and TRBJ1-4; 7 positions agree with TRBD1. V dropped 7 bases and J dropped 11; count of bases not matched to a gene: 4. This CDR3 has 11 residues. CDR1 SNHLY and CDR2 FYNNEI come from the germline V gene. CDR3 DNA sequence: TGTGCCAGCAACACAGGGGCGAAACTGTTTTTT. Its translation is CASNTGAKLFF.

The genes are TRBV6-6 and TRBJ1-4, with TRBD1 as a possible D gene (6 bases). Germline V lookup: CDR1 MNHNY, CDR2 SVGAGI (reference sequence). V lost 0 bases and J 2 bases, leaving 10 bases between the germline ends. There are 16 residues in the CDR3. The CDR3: CASSYSSRGTNEKLFF. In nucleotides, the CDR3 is TGTGCCAGCAGTTACTCCTCCAGGGGCACTAATGAAAAACTGTTTTTT.

The CDR3 DNA sequence: TGTGCCACCAGCAGAACTTACAGCAATCAGCCCCAGCATTTT. It yields the protein CATSRTYSNQPQHF. V gene TRBV15 combines with J gene TRBJ1-5; D unresolved. Trimming left V 2 bases short and J 1 base short, with 6 bases between. The CDR3 is made up of 14 amino acids. The germline gives CDR1 LNHNV, CDR2 YYDKDF (reference sequence).

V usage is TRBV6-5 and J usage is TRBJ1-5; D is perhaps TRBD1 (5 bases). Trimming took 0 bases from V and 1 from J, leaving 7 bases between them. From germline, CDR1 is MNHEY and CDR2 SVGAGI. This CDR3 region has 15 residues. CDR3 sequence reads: CASSYSAGSNQPQHF. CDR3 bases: TGTGCCAGCAGTTACTCGGCAGGGAGCAATCAGCCCCAGCATTTT.

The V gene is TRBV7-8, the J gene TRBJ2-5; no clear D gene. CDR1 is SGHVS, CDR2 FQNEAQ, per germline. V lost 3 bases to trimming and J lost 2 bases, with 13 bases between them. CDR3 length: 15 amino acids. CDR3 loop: CASSFGRPKQETQYF. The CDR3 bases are TGTGCCAGCAGCTTCGGCAGGCCTAAACAAGAGACCCAGTACTTC.

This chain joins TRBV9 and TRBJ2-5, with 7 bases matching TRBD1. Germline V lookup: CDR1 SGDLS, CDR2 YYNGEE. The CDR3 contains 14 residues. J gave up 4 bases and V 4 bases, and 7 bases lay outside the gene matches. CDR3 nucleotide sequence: TGTGCCAGCAGCCTATCTACAGGGGTAGAGACCCAGTACTTC. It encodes CASSLSTGVETQYF.

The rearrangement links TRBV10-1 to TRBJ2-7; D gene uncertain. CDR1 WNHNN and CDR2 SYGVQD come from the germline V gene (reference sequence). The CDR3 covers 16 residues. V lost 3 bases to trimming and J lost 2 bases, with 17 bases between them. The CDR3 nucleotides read TGCGCCAGCAGTGACCACGCACAGCCCAGAACCTACGAGCAGTACTTC. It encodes CASSDHAQPRTYEQYF.

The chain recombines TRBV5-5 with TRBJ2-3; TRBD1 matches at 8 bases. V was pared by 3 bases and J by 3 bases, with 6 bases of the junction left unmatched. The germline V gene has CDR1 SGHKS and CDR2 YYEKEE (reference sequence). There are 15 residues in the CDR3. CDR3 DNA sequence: TGTGCCAGCAGCTCACAGGGGGTCCTAACAGATACGCAGTATTTT. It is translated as CASSSQGVLTDTQYF.

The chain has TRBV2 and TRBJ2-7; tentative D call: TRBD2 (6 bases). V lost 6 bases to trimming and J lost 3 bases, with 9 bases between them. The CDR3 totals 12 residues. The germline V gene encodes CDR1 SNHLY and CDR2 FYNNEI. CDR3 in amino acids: CASSPEGYEQYF. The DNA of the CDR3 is TGTGCCAGCAGCCCGGAGGGCTACGAGCAGTACTTC.

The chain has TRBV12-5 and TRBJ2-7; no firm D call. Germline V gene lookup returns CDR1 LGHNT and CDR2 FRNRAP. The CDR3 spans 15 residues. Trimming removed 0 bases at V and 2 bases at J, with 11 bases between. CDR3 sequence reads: CASGLVLSRTYEQYF. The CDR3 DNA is TGTGCTAGTGGTTTGGTACTTTCGCGTACCTACGAGCAGTACTTC.

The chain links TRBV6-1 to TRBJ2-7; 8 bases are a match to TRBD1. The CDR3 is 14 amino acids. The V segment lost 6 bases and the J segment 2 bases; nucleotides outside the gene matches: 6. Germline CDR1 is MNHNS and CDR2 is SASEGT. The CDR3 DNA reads TGTGCCAGCAGAGACAGGGGACCACCCTACGAGCAGTACTTC. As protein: CASRDRGPPYEQYF.

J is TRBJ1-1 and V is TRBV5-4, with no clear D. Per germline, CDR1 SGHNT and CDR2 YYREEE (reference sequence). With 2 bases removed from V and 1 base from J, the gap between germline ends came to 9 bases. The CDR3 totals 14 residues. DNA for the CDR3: TGTGCCAGCAGCTTTCGCCCCGGGAACACTGAAGCTTTCTTT. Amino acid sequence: CASSFRPGNTEAFF.

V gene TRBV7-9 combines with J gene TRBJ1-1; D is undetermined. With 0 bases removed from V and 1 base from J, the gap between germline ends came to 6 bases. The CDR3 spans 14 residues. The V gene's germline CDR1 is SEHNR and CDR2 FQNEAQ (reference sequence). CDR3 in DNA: TGTGCCAGCAGCTTAGCACTGAGGAACACTGAAGCTTTCTTT. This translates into CASSLALRNTEAFF. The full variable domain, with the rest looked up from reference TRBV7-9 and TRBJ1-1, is DTGVSQNPRHKITKRGQNVTFRCDPISEHNRLYWYRQTLGQGPEFLTYFQNEAQLEKSRLLSDRFSAERPKGSFSTLEIQRTEQGDSAMYLCASSLALRNTEAFFGQGTRLTVV.

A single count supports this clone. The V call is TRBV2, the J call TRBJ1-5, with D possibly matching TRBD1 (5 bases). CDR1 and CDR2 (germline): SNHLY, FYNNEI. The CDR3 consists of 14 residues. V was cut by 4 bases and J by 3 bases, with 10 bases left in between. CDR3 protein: CASSGSTANQPQHF. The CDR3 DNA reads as TGTGCCAGCAGTGGCTCGACAGCCAATCAGCCCCAGCATTTT.

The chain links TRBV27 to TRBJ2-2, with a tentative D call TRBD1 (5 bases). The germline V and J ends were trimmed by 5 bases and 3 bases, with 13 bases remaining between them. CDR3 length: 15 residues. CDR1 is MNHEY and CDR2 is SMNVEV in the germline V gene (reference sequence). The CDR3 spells CASSPKTVYTGELFF. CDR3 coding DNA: TGTGCCAGCAGTCCCAAGACAGTCTACACCGGGGAGCTGTTTTTT.

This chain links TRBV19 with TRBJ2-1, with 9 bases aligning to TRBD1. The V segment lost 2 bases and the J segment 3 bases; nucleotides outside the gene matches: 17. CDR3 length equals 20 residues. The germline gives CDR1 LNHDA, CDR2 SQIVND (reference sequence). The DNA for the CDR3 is TGTGCCAGTAGTATAATGACCCCGGGACAGGGACCCCTCGACTACAATGAGCAGTTCTTC. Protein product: CASSIMTPGQGPLDYNEQFF.

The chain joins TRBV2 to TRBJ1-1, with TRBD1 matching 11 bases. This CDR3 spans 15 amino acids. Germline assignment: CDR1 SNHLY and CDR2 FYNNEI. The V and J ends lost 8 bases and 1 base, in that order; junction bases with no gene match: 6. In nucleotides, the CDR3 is TGTGCCAGCCAAGGACAGGGGGCAAGGAACACTGAAGCTTTCTTT. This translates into CASQGQGARNTEAFF.

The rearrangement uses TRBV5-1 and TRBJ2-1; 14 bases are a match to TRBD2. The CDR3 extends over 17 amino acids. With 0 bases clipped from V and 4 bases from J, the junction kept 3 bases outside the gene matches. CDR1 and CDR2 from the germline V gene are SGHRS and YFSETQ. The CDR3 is CASSLGLAGGVYNEQFF. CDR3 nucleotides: TGCGCCAGCAGCTTGGGACTAGCGGGGGGGGTATACAATGAGCAGTTCTTC. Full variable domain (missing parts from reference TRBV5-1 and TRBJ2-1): KAGVTQTPRYLIKTRGQQVTLSCSPISGHRSVSWYQQTPGQGLQFLFEYFSETQRNKGNFPGRFSGRQFSNSRSEMNVSTLELGDSALYLCASSLGLAGGVYNEQFFGPGTRLTVL.

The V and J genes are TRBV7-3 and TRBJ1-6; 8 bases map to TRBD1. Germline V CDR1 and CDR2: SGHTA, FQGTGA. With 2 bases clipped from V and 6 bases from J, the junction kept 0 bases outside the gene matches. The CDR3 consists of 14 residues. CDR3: CASSLQGANSPLHF. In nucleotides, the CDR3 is TGTGCCAGCAGCTTACAGGGGGCTAATTCACCCCTCCACTTT.

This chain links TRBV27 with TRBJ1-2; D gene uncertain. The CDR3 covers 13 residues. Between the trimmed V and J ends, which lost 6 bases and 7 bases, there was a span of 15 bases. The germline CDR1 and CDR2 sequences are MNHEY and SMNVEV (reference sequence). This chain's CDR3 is CASRPREGSGYTF. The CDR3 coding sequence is TGTGCCAGCAGGCCAAGGGAGGGAAGTGGCTACACCTTC.

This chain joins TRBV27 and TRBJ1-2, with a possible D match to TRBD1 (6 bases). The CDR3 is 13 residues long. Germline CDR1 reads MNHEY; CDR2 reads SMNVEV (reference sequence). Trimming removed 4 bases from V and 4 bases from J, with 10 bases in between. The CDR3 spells CASSSWDTYGYTF. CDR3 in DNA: TGTGCCAGCAGTTCCTGGGACACCTATGGCTACACCTTC.

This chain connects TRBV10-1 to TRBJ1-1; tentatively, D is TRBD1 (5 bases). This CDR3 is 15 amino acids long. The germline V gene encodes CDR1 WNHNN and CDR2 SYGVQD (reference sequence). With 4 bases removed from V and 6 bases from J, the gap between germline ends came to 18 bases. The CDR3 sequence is CASSALLGEGAEAFF. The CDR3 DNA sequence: TGCGCCAGCAGTGCCCTCTTAGGGGAAGGAGCTGAAGCTTTCTTT.